The clone carrying this TCR beta chain was seen repeatedly, ten times or more. TCRdb re-called the 5' RACE reads through MiXCR, storing one row per CDR3 protein. The sample includes some 16,000 distinct CDR3 sequences, about 5% of them seen just once. Germline CDR1 MGHRA, CDR2 YSYEKL. V gave up 1 base and J gave up 3 bases, with 13 bases separating them. The CDR3 sequence is 15 residues long. This entry is derived from a study of early T cells in non-severe SARS-CoV-2 infection. The sequence was obtained from an adult who was a healthcare worker with PCR-confirmed SARS-CoV-2 infection or an uninfected control (not recorded which). Sequenced: whole blood. V is TRBV4-1 and J is TRBJ2-7; either TRBD1 or TRBD2 may supply D (6 bases each). The CDR3 DNA reads TGCGCCAGCAGCCAAGCACCCGGGGGCTTCTACGAGCAGTACTTC. Residues: CASSQAPGGFYEQYF.